This TCR beta chain was recorded in a study of blood T cell repertoires in COVID-19. Assay used: immunoSEQ multiplex PCR; TCRdb lists only in-frame clones, some missing. The data hold approximately 160,000 clones, with 90% observed a single time. The CDR3 is 15 residues long. The germline CDR1 and CDR2 sequences are MNHEY and SVGEGT. The ends lost 3 bases at V and 5 bases at J; junction bases unmatched: 8. Sequencing was carried out using peripheral blood. The chain employs TRBV6-2 or TRBV6-3 and TRBJ1-1; 8 positions match TRBD1. The sequence was collected from a man aged 55-75 years with active or convalescent COVID-19. CDR3 coding DNA: TGTGCCAGCAGTTATGGGGACAGGCGCGAGACTGAAGCTTTCTTT. Translated, it gives CASSYGDRRETEAFF.